Shown below are 21 T cell receptor beta chains from a single sample sequenced in a study of CD8+CD57+ T cells in acquired aplastic anemia. Genomic DNA, the template, was used for profiling of the TCR beta VDJ and CDR3. TCRdb ran MiXCR on the reads and lists one entry per CDR3 protein. The sample has 200,000 or so distinct CDR3 sequences, about 64% seen once; the top ten hold approximately 44%. The source material was sorted CD4+, CD8+, or CD8+CD57+ T cells (not recorded which) from PBMCs. The receptor source for this set is a human donor with severe aplastic anemia or a healthy control (not recorded which).

CDR3 in amino acids: CASSLEGTASRYTGELFF. The CDR3 DNA sequence: TGTGCCAGCAGCTTAGAAGGGACAGCAAGCCGGTACACCGGGGAGCTGTTTTTT. V gene TRBV7-2 combines with J gene TRBJ2-2; 7 nucleotides line up with TRBD1. From germline, CDR1 is SGHTA and CDR2 FQGNSA. Germline trimming cut 1 base from V and 3 bases from J; bases unmatched to any gene: 11. There are 18 residues in the CDR3. Using reference TRBV7-2 and TRBJ2-2 for the parts outside the CDR3, the full variable domain is GAGVSQSPSNKVTEKGKDVELRCDPISGHTALYWYRQSLGQGLEFLIYFQGNSAPDKSGLPSDRFSAERTGGSVSTLTIQRTQQEDSAVYLCASSLEGTASRYTGELFFGEGSRLTVL.

The rearrangement links TRBV7-9 to TRBJ2-7; D uncertain. The germline CDR1 and CDR2 sequences are SEHNR and FQNEAQ (reference sequence). The CDR3 runs to 14 residues. Trimming cost V 1 base and J 3 bases, with 10 bases left between them. The CDR3 nucleotides read TGTGCCAGCAGCTTAGGTCAGGTCGGCTACGAGCAGTACTTC. Protein: CASSLGQVGYEQYF.

The J gene is TRBJ1-4, the V gene TRBV7-9; TRBD1 aligns across 10 bases. CDR1 SEHNR and CDR2 FQNEAQ come from the germline V gene (reference sequence). The CDR3 loop spans 18 amino acids. The V gene end was trimmed by 0 bases and the J gene end by 3 bases; junction bases not matched to a gene: 7. The CDR3 DNA is TGTGCCAGCAGCTTAGCGGCCGGGACAGGGGTGGCTAATGAAAAACTGTTTTTT. It encodes CASSLAAGTGVANEKLFF.

The table lists this clonotype with a few counts. This chain joins TRBV6-4 and TRBJ2-7, with TRBD2 identical over 9 bases. V dropped 10 bases and J dropped 2; count of bases not matched to a gene: 9. The CDR3 has 14 amino acids. Germline-derived CDR1 and CDR2 are MRHNA and SNTAGT. The CDR3 loop is CATSLGLAPYEQYF. The DNA for the CDR3 is TGTGCCACCAGCCTCGGACTAGCGCCCTACGAGCAGTACTTC.

Only a few counts were recorded for this clonotype. The V call is TRBV7-2, the J call TRBJ2-7, with unresolved D. Trimming shortened V by 4 bases and J by 6 bases, and 19 bases separated the two germline ends. The CDR3 contains 15 residues. CDR1 and CDR2 from the germline V gene are SGHTA and FQGNSA. Written as DNA, the CDR3 is TGTGCCAGCAGCTCTTCTACGTACTCCTTTACCGAGCAGTACTTC. This codes for CASSSSTYSFTEQYF. Full variable domain (remainder filled in from reference TRBV7-2 and TRBJ2-7): GAGVSQSPSNKVTEKGKDVELRCDPISGHTALYWYRQSLGQGLEFLIYFQGNSAPDKSGLPSDRFSAERTGGSVSTLTIQRTQQEDSAVYLCASSSSTYSFTEQYFGPGTRLTVT.

This rearrangement joins TRBV25-1 to TRBJ2-6; 7 bases are a match to TRBD1. This CDR3 has 16 amino acids. The V segment lost 6 bases and the J segment 2 bases; nucleotides outside the gene matches: 7. Germline lookup yields CDR1 MGHDK and CDR2 SYGVNS. This CDR3 is CASSLTDRAGANVLTF. Here the CDR3 DNA reads TGTGCCAGCAGCTTGACCGACAGGGCTGGGGCCAACGTCCTGACTTTC.

This clonotype was found many times. This chain uses TRBV9 with TRBJ1-6; D unclear. The V gene lost 6 bases and the J gene lost 7 bases, with 8 bases spanning the gap. Germline assignment: CDR1 SGDLS and CDR2 YYNGEE. This CDR3 is built from 12 residues. CDR3 in DNA: TGTGCCAGCAACGCTCCGAATTCACCCCTCCACTTT. It yields the protein CASNAPNSPLHF.

Ten or more counts support this clonotype. Mismatch with germline at one junction end may stem from a read error. This chain joins TRBV6-2 or TRBV6-3 and TRBJ1-2; D gene unclear. The CDR3 consists of 15 residues. Germline V lookup: CDR1 MNHEY, CDR2 SVGEGT. This CDR3 reads CAISRPAGANYGYTF. The DNA of the CDR3 is TGTGCCATCAGTAGACCTGCAGGCGCTAACTATGGCTACACCTTC.

This CDR3 reads CASRGSGGAFEQYF. The CDR3 nucleotides read TGTGCCAGCAGGGGTAGCGGGGGGGCGTTTGAGCAGTACTTC. The V call is TRBV12-3 or TRBV12-4, the J call TRBJ2-7; the match to TRBD2 covers 11 bases. The CDR3 extends over 14 amino acids. V lost 6 bases, J lost 7 bases, and 8 bases stayed unmatched.

V gene TRBV2 combines with J gene TRBJ2-3; D not resolved. Germline CDR1 is SNHLY and CDR2 is FYNNEI. CDR3 length equals 14 residues. The V gene lost 5 bases and the J gene lost 2 bases, with 11 bases spanning the gap. The CDR3 region has the DNA TGTGCCAGCAGTTCCGGTACCGTCACAGATACGCAGTATTTT. Protein product: CASSSGTVTDTQYF.

This chain connects TRBV15 to TRBJ2-3; no definite D call. Germline V gives CDR1 LNHNV, CDR2 YYDKDF (reference sequence). Trimming removed 0 bases from V and 1 base from J, with 5 bases in between. CDR3 size: 14 residues. The CDR3 bases are TGTGCCACCAGCAGAGATGCGGGCACAGATACGCAGTATTTT. Translated: CATSRDAGTDTQYF.

This chain links TRBV19 with TRBJ1-5; D gene ambiguous. Germline CDR1 LNHDA, CDR2 SQIVND (reference sequence). V shed 5 bases and J shed 2 bases, with 7 bases lying between them. The CDR3 extends over 13 amino acids. DNA for the CDR3: TGTGCCAGTAGTTGGCAGGGCAATCAGCCCCAGCATTTT. The encoded protein is CASSWQGNQPQHF.

This clonotype was observed once. The chain carries TRBV29-1 and TRBJ2-7, with D perhaps matching TRBD2 (7 bases). Between the trimmed V and J ends, which lost 8 bases and 0 bases, there was a span of 14 bases. This CDR3 comprises 13 residues. Germline-derived CDR1 and CDR2 are SQVTM and ANQGSEA. This chain's CDR3 is CSREGGVSYEQYF. The CDR3 bases are TGCAGCAGGGAGGGGGGTGTCTCCTACGAGCAGTACTTC.

The CDR3 region is CASSSTQMNTEAFF. In nucleotides, the CDR3 is TGTGCCAGCAGCTCGACCCAGATGAACACTGAAGCTTTCTTT. The V and J genes are TRBV7-8 and TRBJ1-1, with D unclear. Trimming pared 4 bases from V and 0 bases from J, leaving 9 bases between. The CDR3 totals 14 residues. Germline CDR1 SGHVS, CDR2 FQNEAQ.

This clonotype occurred a few times. V is TRBV3-1 and J is TRBJ1-1; D gene unclear. Germline assignment: CDR1 LGHDT and CDR2 YNNKEL (reference sequence). Trimming took 6 bases from V and 9 from J, leaving 23 bases between them. CDR3 length: 15 amino acids. CDR3 in amino acids: CASSEWVEGVFKAFF. CDR3 DNA: TGTGCCAGCAGTGAGTGGGTGGAGGGTGTATTTAAAGCTTTCTTT.

The genes are TRBV7-2 and TRBJ2-1, with D perhaps matching TRBD1 (5 bases). Germline loops: CDR1 SGHTA, CDR2 FQGNSA. The CDR3 spans 13 residues. With 5 bases removed from V and 3 bases from J, the gap between germline ends came to 8 bases. CDR3 coding DNA: TGTGCCAGCAGCGACAGACACTACAATGAGCAGTTCTTC. It encodes CASSDRHYNEQFF.

The V call is TRBV9, the J call TRBJ2-2; D possibly corresponds to TRBD1 (5 bases). The CDR3 consists of 14 residues. V was pared by 3 bases and J by 1 base, with 7 bases between. Germline-derived CDR1 and CDR2 are SGDLS and YYNGEE. CDR3 in amino acids: CASSEGLNTGELFF. The CDR3 bases are TGTGCCAGCAGCGAGGGGCTGAACACCGGGGAGCTGTTTTTT.

The chain has TRBV7-9 and TRBJ1-2, with D unclear. There are 13 residues in the CDR3. V lost 1 base and J 3 bases, leaving 6 bases between the germline ends. Germline V CDR1 and CDR2: SEHNR, FQNEAQ (reference sequence). The CDR3, as DNA: TGTGCCAGCAGCTTAGACGGCCACTATGGCTACACCTTC. This translates into CASSLDGHYGYTF.

The rearrangement uses TRBV19 and TRBJ2-5; D gene unclear. V shed 3 bases and J shed 1 base, with 12 bases lying between them. Germline loops: CDR1 LNHDA, CDR2 SQIVND (reference sequence). The CDR3 length is 15 residues. The CDR3 sequence is CASSMGNGPQETQYF. CDR3 DNA sequence: TGTGCCAGTAGTATGGGTAACGGACCCCAAGAGACCCAGTACTTC.

The sample holds many counts of this clonotype. This rearrangement joins TRBV11-2 to TRBJ2-1; 7 positions agree with TRBD2. CDR3 size: 15 residues. Looked up from germline, CDR1 is SGHAT and CDR2 is FQNNGV. V shed 3 bases and J 6 bases; nucleotides not matched to a gene: 8. The CDR3 DNA reads TGTGCCAGCAGCTTGGGGGGGGGGAGCCCCAATGAGCAGTTCTTC. It encodes CASSLGGGSPNEQFF.

Of note for this clonotype: Germline is not matched at one junction end, which may reflect a read error. The rearrangement links TRBV20-1 to TRBJ2-3; D gene unclear. The CDR3 is 11 residues long. CDR1 and CDR2 (germline): DFQATT, SNEGSKA (reference sequence). The CDR3 is CSAKVADTQYF. In DNA form, the CDR3 reads TGCAGCGCTAAGGTTGCCGATACGCAGTATTTT.